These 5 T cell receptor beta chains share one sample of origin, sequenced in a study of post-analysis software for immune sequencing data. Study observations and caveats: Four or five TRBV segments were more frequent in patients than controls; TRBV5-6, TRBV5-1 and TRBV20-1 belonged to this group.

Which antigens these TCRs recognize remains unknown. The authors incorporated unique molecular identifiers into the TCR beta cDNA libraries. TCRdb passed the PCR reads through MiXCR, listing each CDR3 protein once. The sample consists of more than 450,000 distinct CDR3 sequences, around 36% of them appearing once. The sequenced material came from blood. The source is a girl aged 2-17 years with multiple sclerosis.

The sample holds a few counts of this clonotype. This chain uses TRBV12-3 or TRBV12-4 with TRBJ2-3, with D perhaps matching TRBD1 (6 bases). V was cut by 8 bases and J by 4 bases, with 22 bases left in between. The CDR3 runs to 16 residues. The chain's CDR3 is CASLLWDIAEADTQYF. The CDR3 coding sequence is TGTGCCAGCCTACTATGGGACATCGCCGAGGCAGATACGCAGTATTTT.

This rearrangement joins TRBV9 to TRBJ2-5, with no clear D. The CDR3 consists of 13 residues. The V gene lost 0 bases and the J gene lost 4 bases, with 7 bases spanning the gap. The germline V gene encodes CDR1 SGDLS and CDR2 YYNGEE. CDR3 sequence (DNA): TGTGCCAGCAGCGTAGTCCCCCGAGAGACCCAGTACTTC. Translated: CASSVVPRETQYF.

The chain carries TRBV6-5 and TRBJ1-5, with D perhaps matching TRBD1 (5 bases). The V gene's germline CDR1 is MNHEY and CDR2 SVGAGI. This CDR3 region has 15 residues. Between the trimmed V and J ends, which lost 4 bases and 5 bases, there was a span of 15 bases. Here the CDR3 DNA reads TGTGCCAGCAGTTCATTCCAGGGAGGGGATCAGCCCCAGCATTTT. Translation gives CASSSFQGGDQPQHF.

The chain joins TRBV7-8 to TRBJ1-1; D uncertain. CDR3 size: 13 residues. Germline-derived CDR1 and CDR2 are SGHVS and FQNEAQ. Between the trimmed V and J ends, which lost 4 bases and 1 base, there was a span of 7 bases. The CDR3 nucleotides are TGTGCCAGCAGCTCAACATCGAACACTGAAGCTTTCTTT. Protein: CASSSTSNTEAFF.

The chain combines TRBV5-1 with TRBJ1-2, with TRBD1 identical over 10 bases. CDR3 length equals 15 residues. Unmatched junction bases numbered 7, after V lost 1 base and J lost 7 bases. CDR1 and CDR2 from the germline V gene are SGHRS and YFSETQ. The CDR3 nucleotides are TGCGCCAGCAGCTTGACGACAGGGGACAGGGGTGGCTACACCTTC. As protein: CASSLTTGDRGGYTF.